This T cell receptor beta chain originates from a study of blood T cells in healthy people across ages. Study findings and constraints: With age, beta diversity per million T cells declined roughly linearly, significantly by 40.

In regard to this clonotype: What it binds is not known.

Caucasian, healthy and from Russia, the donors were aged between about 6 and 90. Trimming took off 0 bases at V and 7 bases at J, with 8 bases between the two ends. The CDR3 extends over 13 amino acids. Germline values: CDR1 SGHRS, CDR2 YFSETQ. The authors ran a second PCR of about 7 to 11 cycles using a sample-barcoded 5' primer and a J-beta primer mix. Each cDNA molecule was tagged by a template-switch adaptor that had 12 random nucleotides. TCRdb recomputed calls from the 5' RACE reads with MiXCR, one row per CDR3 protein. The sample has about 810,000 distinct CDR3 sequences, 35% to 40% seen once. Sequencing used blood. The source of this sequence is a man aged 18 to 29 in good health. The chain employs TRBV5-1 and TRBJ2-1; D call uncertain. The chain's CDR3 is CASSLDLSNEQFF. CDR3 bases: TGCGCCAGCAGCTTGGATCTTTCGAATGAGCAGTTCTTC.